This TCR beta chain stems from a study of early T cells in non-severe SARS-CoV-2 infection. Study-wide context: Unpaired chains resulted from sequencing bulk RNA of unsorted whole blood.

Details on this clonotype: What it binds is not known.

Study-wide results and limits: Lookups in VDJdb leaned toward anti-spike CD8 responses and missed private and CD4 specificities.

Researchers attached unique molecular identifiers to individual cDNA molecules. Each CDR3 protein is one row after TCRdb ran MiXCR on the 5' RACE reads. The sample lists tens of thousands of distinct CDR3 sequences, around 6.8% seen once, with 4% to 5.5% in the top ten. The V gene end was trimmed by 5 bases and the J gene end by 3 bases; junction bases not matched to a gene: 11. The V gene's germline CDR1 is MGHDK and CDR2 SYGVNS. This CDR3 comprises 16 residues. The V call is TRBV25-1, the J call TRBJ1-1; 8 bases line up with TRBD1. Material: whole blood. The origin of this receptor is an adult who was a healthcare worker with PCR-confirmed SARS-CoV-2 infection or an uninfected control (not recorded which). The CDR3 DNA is TGTGCCAGCAGTAATTCCCAGGGGGCAGGGGACACTGAAGCTTTCTTT. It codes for CASSNSQGAGDTEAFF.